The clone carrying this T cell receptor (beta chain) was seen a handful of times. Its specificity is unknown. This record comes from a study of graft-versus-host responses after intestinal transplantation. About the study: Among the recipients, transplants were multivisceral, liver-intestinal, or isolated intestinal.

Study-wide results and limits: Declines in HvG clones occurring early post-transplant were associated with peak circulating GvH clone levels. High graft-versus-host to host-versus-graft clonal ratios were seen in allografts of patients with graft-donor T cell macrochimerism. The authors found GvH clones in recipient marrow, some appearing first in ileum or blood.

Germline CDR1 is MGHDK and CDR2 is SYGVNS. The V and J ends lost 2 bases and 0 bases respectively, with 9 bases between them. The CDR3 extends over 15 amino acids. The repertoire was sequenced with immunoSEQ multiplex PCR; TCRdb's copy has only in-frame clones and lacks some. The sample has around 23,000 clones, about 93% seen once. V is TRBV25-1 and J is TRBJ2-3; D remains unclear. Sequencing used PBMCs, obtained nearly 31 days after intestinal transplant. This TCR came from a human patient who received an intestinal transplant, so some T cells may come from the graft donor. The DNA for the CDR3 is TGTGCCAGCAGTGAAGGAGTAGCTAGCACAGATACGCAGTATTTT. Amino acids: CASSEGVASTDTQYF.